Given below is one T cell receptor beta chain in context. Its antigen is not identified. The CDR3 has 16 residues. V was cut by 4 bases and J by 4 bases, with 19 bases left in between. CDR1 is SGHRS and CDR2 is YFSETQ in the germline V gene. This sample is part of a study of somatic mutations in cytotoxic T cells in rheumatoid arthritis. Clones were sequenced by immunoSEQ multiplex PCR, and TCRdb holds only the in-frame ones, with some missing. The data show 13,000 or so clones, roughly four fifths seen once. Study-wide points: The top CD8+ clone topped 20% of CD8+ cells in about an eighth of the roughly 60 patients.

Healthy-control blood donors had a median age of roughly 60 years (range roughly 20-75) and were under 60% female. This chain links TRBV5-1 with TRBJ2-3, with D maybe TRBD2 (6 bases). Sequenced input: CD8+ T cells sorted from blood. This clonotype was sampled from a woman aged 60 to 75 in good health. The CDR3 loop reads CASSLWEVEMADTQYF. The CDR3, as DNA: TGCGCCAGCAGCCTCTGGGAGGTCGAGATGGCAGATACGCAGTATTTT.